Detailed here is one T cell receptor (beta chain). This clonotype occurred many times. The antigen it binds to is not known. Base qualities were left out, and no much larger clone turns up one base away. The library was obtained by PCR. Reads for this sample came from an Illumina HiSeq 2500. TCR libraries were prepared with molecular barcoding, using unique molecular identifiers to normalize TCRbeta repertoire quantification. TCRdb applied fastp at Q25 and MiXCR to the public reads, then kept only in-frame beta chains. Rows are unified per CDR3 protein, each entry keeping the most common DNA and genes. The sample table contains 600,000 to 700,000 distinct CDR3 sequences; only one count was recorded for 15% to 20% of them. The ten biggest clones cover 0.8% to 1.1% of the sample. This sample was included in a study of T-cell reconstitution after alpha-beta-depleted transplantation in children (dated by TCRdb to about 2016). About the investigation overall: T-cell immune reconstitution after TCRalphabeta/CD19-depleted allogeneic hematopoietic cell transplantation in children was quantitatively tracked in the study by means of TCR repertoire profiling.

V is pared back by 3 bases and J by 7 bases, with 7 bases lying between the germline termini. The CDR3, from cysteine to phenylalanine, totals 12 residues. The entry retains the CDR3 DNA only, 36 bases that are in frame from base 1. Specimen: PBMCs from the stem cell graft donor, collected from the stem cell graft. The rearrangement combines TRBV12-3 or TRBV12-4 with TRBJ2-1, with the D gene too uncertain to name. The TCR sequence derives from a human donor who donated a stem cell graft to a child with acute myeloid leukemia. CDR3 protein: CASSFMGNEQFF. The nucleotide sequence reads as follows: TGTGCCAGCAGTTTTATGGGTAATGAGCAGTTCTTC.